The entry below describes one TCR beta chain. This sample stems from a study of glioma-infiltrating T cells after dendritic cell vaccination. Time point denoted: after dendritic cell vaccination, including at tumor progression/relapse. Fresh-frozen tumor tissue and more than two years of survival data were available for all. V lost 5 bases and J lost 6; bases outside the gene matches: 9. The CDR3 sequence is 14 residues long. Per the germline V gene, CDR1 is SGHTA and CDR2 is FQGNSA. Sequenced by immunoSEQ multiplex PCR; TCRdb stores in-frame clones only, minus some. The table has tens of thousands of clones, 85% to 90% seen once.

This chain links TRBV7-2 with TRBJ2-7; 8 bases fit TRBD1. The TCR originated in a human donor with glioblastoma. Specimen: blood, collected after dendritic cell vaccination. CDR3 sequence reads: CASSPGTGVSEQYF. In DNA form, the CDR3 reads TGTGCCAGCAGCCCCGGGACAGGAGTCTCCGAGCAGTACTTC.